This T cell receptor (beta chain) emerged from a study of cytomegalovirus exposure and HLA in healthy donors. A remark on this clone: Its target is not known.

The CDR3 totals 15 residues. Germline CDR1 SGHNT, CDR2 YYREEE (reference sequence). Primers: 60 Vbeta forward and 13 Jbeta reverse. This table comes from immunoSEQ multiplex PCR, and its TCRdb copy is limited to in-frame clones, with some not included. The data hold around 150,000 clones, with around 79% observed a single time. Study results and limitations: In a later analysis, TCR association rates varied by HLA locus: DRB1 most, HLA-C fewest.

This sequence was found in a human donor in good health. The sequencing input was PBMCs. The chain combines TRBV5-4 with TRBJ2-5, with 9 bases lining up with TRBD2. The DNA end lines up better with TRBJ2-7; the J call may be wrong. The CDR3 nucleotides are TGTGCCAGCAGCTGGGGGGGCGGGAGGGATCACGAGCAGTACTTC. It specifies CASSWGGGRDHEQYF.